The 31 T cell receptor beta chains listed next were all sequenced from one sample in a study of T cells after yellow fever vaccination. TCRdb processed the 5' RACE reads anew with MiXCR; each CDR3 protein has one entry. The sample shows hundreds of thousands of distinct CDR3 sequences, 9% to 15% of them seen only once. The sequencing here drew on PBMCs, taken on the day of the yellow fever booster vaccination. These receptors were collected from a man younger than 40 who received the YFV17D yellow fever vaccine.

This clonotype was counted a few times. The genes are TRBV3-1 and TRBJ2-3; no reliable D call. With 1 base removed from V and 2 bases from J, the gap between germline ends came to 7 bases. This CDR3 contains 14 residues. From germline, CDR1 is LGHDT and CDR2 YNNKEL (reference sequence). The CDR3 DNA sequence: TGTGCCAGCAGCCAAGTCATCCTCACAGATACGCAGTATTTT. This gives the protein CASSQVILTDTQYF.

This clonotype was detected only a few times. The genes are TRBV20-1 and TRBJ2-3; TRBD2 might be the D (6 bases). The germline gives CDR1 DFQATT, CDR2 SNEGSKA (reference sequence). This CDR3 is 15 amino acids long. This chain's CDR3 is CSHSRRLEGTDTQYF. CDR3 nucleotide sequence: TGCAGCCACTCGAGGCGACTAGAGGGGACAGATACGCAGTATTTT.

The V gene is TRBV7-9, the J gene TRBJ2-1; 13 bases match TRBD2. Germline loops: CDR1 SEHNR, CDR2 FQNEAQ (reference sequence). J lost 9 bases, V lost 2 bases, and 10 bases had no gene match. This CDR3 is built from 17 residues. CDR3 coding DNA: TGTGCCAGCAGCTTATCTAGGACTAGCGGGAGTCAGGCTGAGCAGTTCTTC. Its translation: CASSLSRTSGSQAEQFF.

This chain uses TRBV24-1 with TRBJ2-2, with TRBD1 as a possible D gene (5 bases). V was trimmed by 7 bases and J by 4 bases, leaving 9 bases between them. Germline CDR1 and CDR2: KGHDR and SFDVKD. This CDR3 has 13 residues. For the CDR3, the DNA is TGTGCCACCAGCGACAGACCCACCGGGGAGCTGTTTTTT. This encodes CATSDRPTGELFF.

This clonotype was detected only a few times. The V gene is TRBV24-1, the J gene TRBJ1-1, with 7 bases that match TRBD1. CDR1 is KGHDR and CDR2 is SFDVKD in the germline V gene. The V and J ends lost 12 bases and 1 base, in that order; junction bases with no gene match: 10. The CDR3 runs 14 residues. The chain's CDR3 is CASSRGISNTEAFF. DNA for the CDR3: TGTGCCTCGTCCAGGGGGATCTCGAACACTGAAGCTTTCTTT.

This clonotype was recorded at least ten times. The chain couples TRBV20-1 to TRBJ2-7, with D possibly called TRBD1 or TRBD2 (5 bases each). The CDR3 has 12 amino acids. Between the trimmed V and J ends, which lost 6 bases and 4 bases, there was a span of 13 bases. Germline loops: CDR1 DFQATT, CDR2 SNEGSKA (reference sequence). CDR3 nucleotide sequence: TGCAGTGCCCGCCAGGGAGCTTACGAGCAGTACTTC. This encodes CSARQGAYEQYF.

This clonotype was observed many times. The chain couples TRBV4-3 to TRBJ2-3; D remains unclear. In germline, CDR1 is LGHNA, CDR2 YSLEER. The CDR3 is made up of 14 amino acids. Trimming left V 0 bases short and J 2 bases short, with 6 bases between. The CDR3 nucleotides read TGCGCCAGCAGCCAAGACCCAGCCACAGATACGCAGTATTTT. It is translated as CASSQDPATDTQYF.

This clonotype was seen a handful of times. The rearrangement links TRBV7-2 to TRBJ2-1; TRBD2 might be the D (6 bases). V was trimmed by 4 bases and J by 6 bases, leaving 19 bases between them. Germline V gives CDR1 SGHTA, CDR2 FQGNSA. The CDR3 is made up of 16 amino acids. CDR3 DNA sequence: TGTGCCAGCAGCTCCCGGGGGAGCCGGGAGACCAATGAGCAGTTCTTC. Residues: CASSSRGSRETNEQFF.

This clonotype was found a few times. This rearrangement joins TRBV18 to TRBJ2-3; 8 positions agree with TRBD2. The length of the CDR3 is 15 residues. V lost 0 bases to trimming and J lost 10 bases; unmatched junction nucleotides: 9. CDR1 KGHSH and CDR2 LQKENI come from the germline V gene. The CDR3 reads CASSPPSGLALSQYF. The CDR3 DNA is TGTGCCAGCTCACCACCAAGCGGACTAGCCCTTTCGCAGTATTTT.

This rearrangement joins TRBV20-1 to TRBJ2-7, with D unresolved. Germline values: CDR1 DFQATT, CDR2 SNEGSKA (reference sequence). The germline V and J ends were trimmed by 6 bases and 7 bases, with 13 bases remaining between them. The CDR3 extends over 11 amino acids. For the CDR3, the DNA is TGCAGTGCCCCGGTTAGGCAAGAGCAGTACTTC. Translating gives CSAPVRQEQYF.

This clonotype was picked up many times. The gene calls are TRBV6-5 and TRBJ2-3; a possible D gene is TRBD2 (5 bases). Germline assignment: CDR1 MNHEY and CDR2 SVGAGI. Trimming took off 0 bases at V and 0 bases at J, with 10 bases between the two ends. This CDR3 is 16 amino acids long. The CDR3: CASSYSSGRSTDTQYF. The CDR3, as DNA: TGTGCCAGCAGTTACTCAAGCGGCCGGAGCACAGATACGCAGTATTTT.

The chain recombines TRBV28 with TRBJ2-7; 9 bases map to TRBD1. The CDR3 runs to 15 residues. Losses at the gene ends were 7 bases for V and 1 base for J; bases not matched to a gene: 8. Germline V gene data show CDR1 as MDHEN and CDR2 as SYDVKM. DNA for the CDR3: TGTGCCAGCATGAAACCGGGACAGGGTTCCTACGAGCAGTACTTC. As protein: CASMKPGQGSYEQYF.

This clonotype showed up just a few times. The chain joins TRBV20-1 to TRBJ2-5; D perhaps matches TRBD2 (6 bases). The CDR3 sequence is 15 residues long. The germline gives CDR1 DFQATT, CDR2 SNEGSKA (reference sequence). With 3 bases removed from V and 1 base from J, the gap between germline ends came to 15 bases. The CDR3 bases are TGCAGTGCTAGCACGGGCGGGAACCCCCAAGAGACCCAGTACTTC. Protein product: CSASTGGNPQETQYF.

The chain couples TRBV7-9 to TRBJ2-1, with TRBD1 identical over 8 bases. Germline values: CDR1 SEHNR, CDR2 FQNEAQ (reference sequence). The CDR3 is 14 amino acids. The V and J ends lost 4 bases and 8 bases, in that order; junction bases with no gene match: 7. The DNA of the CDR3 is TGTGCCAGCAGCTCATACGACAGGGGCGATGAGCAGTTCTTC. It is translated as CASSSYDRGDEQFF.

This clonotype has ten or more counts. The chain joins TRBV9 to TRBJ2-1; D call uncertain. V lost 4 bases, J lost 7 bases, and 9 bases lay in between. CDR3 length: 12 amino acids. Germline V CDR1 and CDR2: SGDLS, YYNGEE. This CDR3 is CASSYLGNEQFF. DNA of the CDR3: TGTGCCAGCAGCTACCTGGGGAATGAGCAGTTCTTC. Based on the CDR3 plus reference TRBV9 and TRBJ2-1, the full variable domain is DSGVTQTPKHLITATGQRVTLRCSPRSGDLSVYWYQQSLDQGLQFLIQYYNGEERAKGNILERFSAQQFPDLHSELNLSSLELGDSALYFCASSYLGNEQFFGPGTRLTVL.

This clonotype was found a few times. This chain links TRBV5-5 with TRBJ2-5, with D possibly TRBD1 on 6 matching bases. This CDR3 contains 13 residues. Germline assignment: CDR1 SGHKS and CDR2 YYEKEE (reference sequence). V lost 4 bases and J 7 bases, leaving 14 bases between the germline ends. CDR3 coding DNA: TGTGCCAGCAGCCGGACAGACCTATTGACCCAGTACTTC. Translation gives CASSRTDLLTQYF.

This clonotype was seen a handful of times. The chain has TRBV5-4 and TRBJ2-7; D perhaps matches TRBD1 (5 bases). This CDR3 is built from 13 residues. CDR1 and CDR2 from the germline V gene are SGHNT and YYREEE (reference sequence). Trimming took 1 base from V and 7 from J, leaving 12 bases between them. DNA for the CDR3: TGTGCCAGCAGCTTGCCAGGGAAGGGGGAGCAGTACTTC. Encoded protein: CASSLPGKGEQYF. The entire variable domain, with the rest obtained from reference TRBV5-4 and TRBJ2-7, is as follows: ETGVTQSPTHLIKTRGQQVTLRCSSQSGHNTVSWYQQALGQGPQFIFQYYREEENGRGNFPPRFSGLQFPNYSSELNVNALELDDSALYLCASSLPGKGEQYFGPGTRLTVT.

This clonotype was observed a few times. The rearrangement links TRBV20-1 to TRBJ1-6; no clear D. CDR1 and CDR2 from the germline V gene are DFQATT and SNEGSKA (reference sequence). The CDR3 runs 14 residues. Trimming left V 6 bases short and J 1 base short, with 10 bases between. CDR3 in amino acids: CSATDGSYNSPLHF. The CDR3 DNA is TGCAGTGCGACGGACGGGTCCTATAATTCACCCCTCCACTTT.

This chain connects TRBV27 to TRBJ2-1; D might be TRBD2 (6 bases). Germline lookup yields CDR1 MNHEY and CDR2 SMNVEV (reference sequence). The CDR3 consists of 17 residues. V lost 7 bases and J lost 6, with 25 bases in between. CDR3 residues: CASNQWGDGLTVNEQFF. CDR3 nucleotide sequence: TGTGCCAGCAACCAGTGGGGGGACGGACTCACGGTCAATGAGCAGTTCTTC.

The V and J genes are TRBV6-2 or TRBV6-3 and TRBJ2-3; tentative D call: TRBD1 (6 bases). CDR3 length: 23 amino acids. Germline V gene data show CDR1 as MNHEY and CDR2 as SVGEGT. V was clipped by 0 bases and J by 0 bases, with 31 bases between them. DNA of the CDR3: TGTGCCAGCAGTTACTCTTCCGGGACAACCCTCTTGAACTCCGAACCTAGCACAGATACGCAGTATTTT. Translating it yields CASSYSSGTTLLNSEPSTDTQYF.

This clonotype has more than one count but fewer than ten. V usage is TRBV20-1 and J usage is TRBJ1-1; D remains unclear. CDR3 size: 11 residues. CDR1 and CDR2 from the germline V gene are DFQATT and SNEGSKA (reference sequence). V was cut by 6 bases and J by 1 base, with 6 bases left in between. This CDR3 is CSAVQNTEAFF. CDR3 nucleotides: TGCAGTGCAGTACAGAACACTGAAGCTTTCTTT.

This rearrangement joins TRBV12-3 or TRBV12-4 to TRBJ1-1; perhaps TRBD1 as D (5 bases). V lost 4 bases to trimming and J lost 5 bases, with 11 bases between them. This CDR3 has 13 residues. DNA of the CDR3: TGTGCCAGCAGTTGGGGGGAAGGGACTGAAGCTTTCTTT. Protein: CASSWGEGTEAFF.

There are a few counts of this clonotype. The chain uses TRBV18 and TRBJ2-3; TRBD1 matches at 10 bases. The germline V gene encodes CDR1 KGHSH and CDR2 LQKENI. The junction had 8 bases not matched to a gene; V was cut back by 5 bases and J by 0 bases. The CDR3 loop spans 17 amino acids. The CDR3 DNA reads as TGTGCCAGCTCATCCAGACAGGGGGCCTACAGCACAGATACGCAGTATTTT. Translated: CASSSRQGAYSTDTQYF.

This clonotype was seen a handful of times. The rearrangement uses TRBV7-2 and TRBJ2-3, with TRBD1 matching 9 bases. The CDR3 is 16 amino acids. The J segment lost 6 bases and the V segment lost 5 bases, leaving 12 bases of the junction unmatched. Germline CDR1 reads SGHTA; CDR2 reads FQGNSA. As DNA, the CDR3 is TGTGCCAGCAGCCTCTCCGGGACAGGGTGGGTGGATACGCAGTATTTT. It codes for CASSLSGTGWVDTQYF.

In its sample, this clonotype was seen a few times. The chain uses TRBV7-9 and TRBJ2-3; 8 bases fit TRBD2. The V and J ends lost 7 bases and 5 bases, in that order; junction bases with no gene match: 11. CDR1 SEHNR and CDR2 FQNEAQ come from the germline V gene (reference sequence). CDR3 length equals 15 residues. CDR3 DNA: TGTGCCAGCACACCAGGAGCGGGAGATGGAGATACGCAGTATTTT. Translation: CASTPGAGDGDTQYF. Full variable domain (outside the CDR3, taken from reference TRBV7-9 and TRBJ2-3): DTGVSQNPRHKITKRGQNVTFRCDPISEHNRLYWYRQTLGQGPEFLTYFQNEAQLEKSRLLSDRFSAERPKGSFSTLEIQRTEQGDSAMYLCASTPGAGDGDTQYFGPGTRLTVL.

The rearrangement joins TRBV7-8 to TRBJ2-1; D unresolved. There are 13 residues in the CDR3. Germline V gene sequence: CDR1 SGHVS, CDR2 FQNEAQ. The ends were cut back, 1 base at V and 10 bases at J, with 11 bases in the middle. In DNA form, the CDR3 reads TGTGCCAGCAGCTTAGGTTCGGTGGAGGAGCAGTTCTTC. Translation gives CASSLGSVEEQFF. The entire variable domain, with the rest obtained from reference TRBV7-8 and TRBJ2-1, is as follows: GAGVSQSPRYKVAKRGQDVALRCDPISGHVSLFWYQQALGQGPEFLTYFQNEAQLDKSGLPSDRFFAERPEGSVSTLKIQRTQQEDSAVYLCASSLGSVEEQFFGPGTRLTVL.

The chain is built from TRBV12-3 or TRBV12-4 and TRBJ2-2; D ambiguous. This CDR3 has 15 amino acids. The V end was cut by 4 bases, the J end by 0 bases, with 9 bases between. CDR3 sequence: CASSSTPTNTGELFF. CDR3 sequence (DNA): TGTGCCAGCAGTTCAACTCCAACGAACACCGGGGAGCTGTTTTTT.

The chain is built from TRBV6-5 and TRBJ2-5; 11 positions agree with TRBD2. The V gene's germline CDR1 is MNHEY and CDR2 SVGAGI. Germline trimming cut 4 bases from V and 2 bases from J; bases unmatched to any gene: 12. CDR3 length equals 18 residues. Here the CDR3 DNA reads TGTGCCAGCAGTTCCCCGTGGGTTAGCGGGAGGGGGCAAGAGACCCAGTACTTC. As protein: CASSSPWVSGRGQETQYF.

This clonotype appeared a few times. This chain uses TRBV14 with TRBJ2-2; 8 bases are shared with TRBD2. This CDR3 region has 16 residues. J was trimmed by 2 bases and V by 2 bases; bases with no gene match: 4. Per the germline V gene, CDR1 is SGHDN and CDR2 is FVKESK. The CDR3 protein is CASSQYGRANTGELFF. The CDR3 DNA reads TGTGCCAGCAGCCAATACGGGAGGGCCAACACCGGGGAGCTGTTTTTT.

This clonotype was counted ten times or more. V gene TRBV6-2 or TRBV6-3 combines with J gene TRBJ1-1; 8 nucleotides align to TRBD1. V lost 5 bases, J lost 10 bases, and 12 bases stayed unmatched. This CDR3 has 14 amino acids. The V gene's germline CDR1 is MNHEY and CDR2 SVGEGT. The CDR3 DNA is TGTGCCAGCAGTCGAGACCGGACAGGGACCGGAGCTTTCTTT. Protein sequence: CASSRDRTGTGAFF.

This sequence joins TRBV24-1 and TRBJ2-1; tentative D call: TRBD2 (6 bases). CDR1 KGHDR and CDR2 SFDVKD come from the germline V gene. V was cut by 2 bases and J by 9 bases, with 10 bases left in between. The CDR3 extends over 13 amino acids. The CDR3 is CATSDSLEGEQFF. Here the CDR3 DNA reads TGTGCCACCAGTGATTCCTTGGAGGGTGAGCAGTTCTTC.